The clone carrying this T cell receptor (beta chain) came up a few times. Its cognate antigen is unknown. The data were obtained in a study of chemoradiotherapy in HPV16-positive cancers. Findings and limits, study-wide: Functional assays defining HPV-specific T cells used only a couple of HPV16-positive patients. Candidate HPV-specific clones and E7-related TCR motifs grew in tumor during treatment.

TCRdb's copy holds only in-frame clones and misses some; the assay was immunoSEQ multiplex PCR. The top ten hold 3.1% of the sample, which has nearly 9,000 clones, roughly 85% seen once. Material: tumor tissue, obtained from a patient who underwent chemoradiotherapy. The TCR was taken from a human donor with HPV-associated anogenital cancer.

The CDR3 region is CASLQGSNYGYTF. CDR3 nucleotide sequence: TGTGCCAGCTTACAGGGATCGAACTATGGCTACACCTTC. The chain couples TRBV28 to TRBJ1-2; a possible D gene is TRBD1 (6 bases). Trimming took 8 bases from V and 2 from J, leaving 12 bases between them. Germline loops: CDR1 MDHEN, CDR2 SYDVKM. The CDR3 sequence is 13 residues long.